This TCR beta chain originates from a study of T cell responses to AZD1222 COVID-19 vaccine. The CDR3 spans 15 residues. Germline V gene data show CDR1 as SGDLS and CDR2 as YYNGEE. The V end lost 0 bases, the J end lost 5 bases, and 11 bases lay between the germline ends. The method was immunoSEQ multiplex PCR; TCRdb's version includes in-frame clones alone and lacks a portion of them. The sample includes over 70,000 clones, about 88% of them seen just once. On this clone: Its antigen remains unknown.

Researchers grouped second doses given at about 4 or about 12 weeks into one pool. Study outcomes and limitations: The donor cohort was predominantly white British with a female majority, and clonal diversity may have been underestimated. Spike-specific TCR breadth and depth went up after people got two AZD1222 doses. Baseline testing showed seropositivity in only 6 or 7 AZD1222 recipients.

The receptor was isolated from an adult who received the AZD1222 COVID-19 vaccine. V gene TRBV9 combines with J gene TRBJ1-4; no definite D call. Sequenced here: peripheral blood, sampled 28 days after the second AZD1222 dose. The CDR3 sequence: CASSVGGSTNEKLFF. The DNA of the CDR3 is TGTGCCAGCAGCGTAGGAGGCAGTACGAATGAAAAACTGTTTTTT.